This T cell receptor (beta chain) was found in a study of T cells in localized non-small cell lung cancer. Germline V gives CDR1 SGHRS, CDR2 YFSETQ. CDR3 length: 18 amino acids. Unmatched junction bases numbered 7, after V lost 4 bases and J lost 2 bases. Comment on this clone: The antigen remains unidentified.

Clones were sequenced by immunoSEQ multiplex PCR, and TCRdb holds only the in-frame ones, with some missing. There are 35,000 to 40,000 clones in the sample; roughly 88% occur only once, and roughly 2.5% lies in the top ten. Study-wide results and caveats: Tumor trailed uninvolved adjacent lung in T cell clonality, which peaked there. A median approximately 60 of the top 100 tumor clones appeared in adjacent lung. Prolonged overall survival went with higher T cell density in the blood. Multi-region tumor sequencing was not done, so intratumor heterogeneity could not be excluded.

This receptor was obtained from a woman aged 35-75 years with stage I lung adenocarcinoma. Sequenced here: peripheral blood, sampled before any cancer treatment. This chain uses TRBV5-1 with TRBJ2-6, with 12 positions matching TRBD2. The CDR3 DNA follows: TGCGCCAGCAGCACCAAGACTAGCGGGAGTACTGGGGCCAACGTCCTGACTTTC. Residues: CASSTKTSGSTGANVLTF.